The sequence of this TCR beta chain was determined in a study of cytomegalovirus exposure and HLA in healthy donors. With regard to this clone: Antigen specificity is unknown.

Broader study findings: Apparent HLA restriction characterized most CMV-associated TCR beta chains in a later analysis. What TCR beta sequences reportedly achieved was accurate prediction of HLA-A and HLA-B alleles in most subjects.

Germline lookup yields CDR1 SGHTA and CDR2 FQGTGA. CDR3 length: 14 residues. Trimming cost V 5 bases and J 3 bases; bases outside gene matches: 4. The PCR was carried out with 60 Vbeta primers and 13 Jbeta primers. Data came from immunoSEQ multiplex PCR; TCRdb stores just in-frame clones and leaves some out. The top ten clones hold over 1.5% of a sample with around 150,000 clones, around 63% of them seen once. The origin of this receptor is a human donor in good health. The sample taken for sequencing was PBMCs. The chain carries TRBV7-3 and TRBJ2-3; 8 bases are shared with TRBD1. CDR3 in amino acids: CASSLGQGTDTQYF. Here the CDR3 DNA reads TGTGCCAGCAGCCTAGGACAGGGAACAGATACGCAGTATTTT.